One and the same sample provided the 14 T cell receptor beta chains below, sequenced in a study of T cell repertoires in cytomegalovirus infection. MiXCR, applied by TCRdb to the reads, yields one record per CDR3 protein. The sample lists around 290,000 distinct CDR3 sequences, roughly a quarter occurring once. The sequenced sample was PBMCs. These receptor sequences come from a human donor in good health (CMV status not recorded). Some clones in this sample may be carry-over from other donors' samples.

In this sample, this clonotype turned up once. The chain carries TRBV6-6 and TRBJ2-3; D might be TRBD1 or TRBD2, each matching 5 bases. The CDR3 spans 13 residues. CDR1 and CDR2 (germline): MNHNY, SVGAGI (reference sequence). Trimming took off 3 bases at V and 5 bases at J, with 9 bases between the two ends. CDR3 in DNA: TGTGCCAGCAGTTATCGGGGCGGAGATACGCAGTATTTT. Protein: CASSYRGGDTQYF.

The chain carries TRBV14 and TRBJ2-7, with D uncertain. Germline values: CDR1 SGHDN, CDR2 FVKESK. V was shortened by 3 bases and J by 6 bases, with 15 bases between the two germline ends. This CDR3 has 14 amino acids. In nucleotides, the CDR3 is TGTGCCAGCAGCCAGGGATTCGGCCAACGCGAGCAGTACTTC. It is translated as CASSQGFGQREQYF.

The V gene is TRBV29-1, the J gene TRBJ2-7, with 7 bases that match TRBD1. Looked up from germline, CDR1 is SQVTM and CDR2 is ANQGSEA. With 4 bases clipped from V and 3 bases from J, the junction kept 6 bases outside the gene matches. The CDR3 has 13 amino acids. Here the CDR3 DNA reads TGCAGCGTTGGGGTCAGGGGGATCTACGAGCAGTACTTC. Amino acid sequence: CSVGVRGIYEQYF.

The chain's CDR3 is CASSLRDRESETQYF. In DNA form, the CDR3 reads TGTGCCAGCAGTTTGAGGGACAGGGAGTCAGAGACCCAGTACTTC. The chain has TRBV6-1 and TRBJ2-5, with TRBD1 matching 9 bases. Germline values: CDR1 MNHNS, CDR2 SASEGT. The CDR3 consists of 15 residues. V was pared by 5 bases and J by 4 bases, with 8 bases of the junction left unmatched.

The chain links TRBV28 to TRBJ1-5; TRBD1 is a possible D gene (6 bases). V was clipped by 6 bases and J by 2 bases, with 14 bases between them. CDR1 MDHEN and CDR2 SYDVKM come from the germline V gene. The CDR3 has 15 residues. The CDR3 is CASSRRGSGNQPQHF. In DNA, the CDR3 is TGTGCCAGCAGCCGGAGGGGGTCTGGCAATCAGCCCCAGCATTTT.

This clonotype turned up a few times. The J gene is TRBJ2-2, the V gene TRBV6-2 or TRBV6-3; D call uncertain. CDR1 is MNHEY and CDR2 is SVGEGT in the germline V gene. V lost 2 bases, J lost 5 bases, and 12 bases lay in between. The length of the CDR3 is 15 residues. CDR3 nucleotide sequence: TGTGCCAGCAGTTACGGTCAACAAGGGACCGGGGAGCTGTTTTTT. It specifies CASSYGQQGTGELFF.

The chain couples TRBV15 to TRBJ2-3; TRBD1 matches at 9 bases. Germline V gives CDR1 LNHNV, CDR2 YYDKDF (reference sequence). The CDR3 contains 17 residues. V shed 5 bases, J shed 6 bases, and the junction held 15 bases outside the gene matches. The CDR3 spells CATSQLQGARAVDTQYF. The CDR3, as DNA: TGTGCCACCAGCCAGCTACAGGGGGCGCGGGCGGTTGATACGCAGTATTTT.

J is TRBJ2-7 and V is TRBV15, with D possibly being TRBD1 (6 bases). This CDR3 comprises 15 residues. Germline lookup yields CDR1 LNHNV and CDR2 YYDKDF (reference sequence). V lost 1 base and J lost 0, with 10 bases in between. This CDR3 is CATSRVGQFSYEQYF. The CDR3 DNA is TGTGCCACCAGCAGAGTCGGACAGTTCTCCTACGAGCAGTACTTC.

This clonotype was recorded only once. This chain joins TRBV28 and TRBJ2-5; D call uncertain. The germline CDR1 and CDR2 sequences are MDHEN and SYDVKM. V shed 7 bases and J shed 4 bases, with 10 bases lying between them. The CDR3 consists of 12 residues. In DNA form, the CDR3 reads TGTGCCAGCAAGGTGGGTCCAGAGACCCAGTACTTC. Translated, it gives CASKVGPETQYF.

At least ten counts were recorded for this clonotype. The rearrangement links TRBV7-2 to TRBJ1-2; D gene unclear. Trimming removed 3 bases at V and 7 bases at J, with 6 bases between. The CDR3 is 11 amino acids. Germline-derived CDR1 and CDR2 are SGHTA and FQGNSA. CDR3 residues: CASSLGSGYTF. CDR3 sequence (DNA): TGTGCCAGCAGCTTGGGTTCTGGCTACACCTTC.

This clonotype was counted a few times. This chain joins TRBV30 and TRBJ1-1; TRBD1 matches at 7 bases. This CDR3 comprises 13 residues. Germline V lookup: CDR1 GTSNPN, CDR2 SVGIG (reference sequence). Trimming removed 0 bases from V and 10 bases from J; junction bases left unmatched: 8. DNA of the CDR3: TGTGCCTGGAGTGTAACGGAGGGGGCAGGAGCTTTCTTT. Translating it yields CAWSVTEGAGAFF. The full variable domain, rest sourced from reference TRBV30 and TRBJ1-1, is SQTIHQWPATLVQPVGSPLSLECTVEGTSNPNLYWYRQAAGRGLQLLFYSVGIGQISSEVPQNLSASRPQDRQFILSSKKLLLSDSGFYLCAWSVTEGAGAFFGQGTRLTVV.

This clonotype was seen more than once but under ten times. The chain carries TRBV28 and TRBJ2-2; D is unclear. The V gene's germline CDR1 is MDHEN and CDR2 SYDVKM. The CDR3 contains 13 residues. The ends were cut back, 8 bases at V and 7 bases at J, with 14 bases in the middle. The chain's CDR3 is CASLGVVGGELFF. The CDR3 DNA sequence: TGTGCCAGCCTAGGAGTCGTTGGCGGGGAGCTGTTTTTT.

The sample holds many counts of this clonotype. The chain uses TRBV6-6 and TRBJ2-2; 11 positions agree with TRBD2. The ends lost 0 bases at V and 5 bases at J; junction bases unmatched: 5. The CDR3 is 17 amino acids. Germline CDR1 is MNHNY and CDR2 is SVGAGI (reference sequence). The CDR3 reads CASSYSISGRATGELFF. CDR3 nucleotide sequence: TGTGCCAGCAGTTACTCGATTAGCGGGAGGGCTACCGGGGAGCTGTTTTTT.

A few counts support this clonotype. The rearrangement links TRBV28 to TRBJ2-3; no clear D. Looked up from germline, CDR1 is MDHEN and CDR2 is SYDVKM. Trimming took off 2 bases at V and 1 base at J, with 7 bases between the two ends. The CDR3 consists of 14 residues. The chain's CDR3 is CASSLSFRTDTQYF. CDR3 coding DNA: TGTGCCAGCAGTTTAAGTTTCCGCACAGATACGCAGTATTTT.